This T cell receptor beta chain is from a study of OX40 agonist ivuxolimab in advanced cancers. Across the whole study: Patients' therapy was ivuxolimab, an antibody that acts as an agonist of OX40 (CD134). Eligibility admitted prior anti-PD-1, anti-PD-L1 or anti-CTLA-4 therapy; 40% had some. Study findings and constraints: Also present in some nonresponders was a low level of normalized T-cell clonal expansion.

This CDR3 is 15 amino acids long. Trimming took 3 bases from V and 5 from J; bases not matched to a gene: 9. Germline values: CDR1 SGHNT, CDR2 YYREEE (reference sequence). Comments on this clone: The target antigen is unknown.

TCRdb's table, derived via immunoSEQ multiplex PCR, lists solely in-frame clones and lacks some. The sample consists of roughly 60,000 clones, about 83% of them appearing once. Sequencing used CD4+ or CD8+ T cells sorted from blood, obtained in a trial of the OX40 agonist ivuxolimab. The clonotype was recovered from an adult with an advanced solid tumor such as melanoma, head and neck, liver or kidney cancer. The V and J genes are TRBV5-4 and TRBJ2-5; 8 bases fit TRBD2. The CDR3 nucleotides are TGTGCCAGCAGCTCCGGGGGGGCCCCACGGGAGACCCAGTACTTC. Encoded protein: CASSSGGAPRETQYF.